A selection of T cell receptor beta chains follows, all from one sample in a study of blood T cells in healthy people across ages. TCRdb itself ran the 5' RACE reads through MiXCR, one entry per CDR3 protein. The data show around 1.5 million distinct CDR3 sequences, around 59% seen once. The specimen was blood. These receptors were taken from a man between 18 and 35 years old in good health. CDR3s include the opening cysteine and the closing phenylalanine or tryptophan. Each record gives: D gene, J gene, clone size, V gene, CDR3 DNA, CDR3 protein. A D gene is named only where the DNA matches it firmly. Clone sizes are given selectively: once, few, many, or a class where the clone is expanded.

. TRBJ2-1 . TRBV7-8 TGTGCCAGCAGCAAGACAGGCCATGAGCAGTTCTTC CASSKTGHEQFF
TRBD1 TRBJ1-6 . TRBV5-6 TGTGCCAGCCTCCCCAGGGACAGAGATTCACCCCTCCACTTT CASLPRDRDSPLHF
. TRBJ1-1 . TRBV27 TGTGCCAGCAGTTTGGGAGGATTTGGGGGAACTGAAGCTTTCTTT CASSLGGFGGTEAFF
TRBD2 TRBJ2-5 . TRBV4-2 TGTGCCAGCAGCCAAGAGGAACTAGCGGGAGGGTACCAAGAGACCCAGTACTTC CASSQEELAGGYQETQYF
. TRBJ2-5 . TRBV27 TGTGCCAGCAGTTCACATGGGTACCAAGAGACCCAGTACTTC CASSSHGYQETQYF
TRBD2 TRBJ2-5 . TRBV4-1 TGCGCCAGCAGCCAAGTTGGGGGGGGGCAAGAGACCCAGTACTTC CASSQVGGGQETQYF
. TRBJ2-1 . TRBV3-1 TGTGCCAGCAGCCAAGATGAGACTTTCTCCTACAATGAGCAGTTCTTC CASSQDETFSYNEQFF
. TRBJ2-1 . TRBV12-3/TRBV12-4 TGTGCCAGCAAAGGGACGGCAGGTATTTACTACAATGAGCAGTTCTTC CASKGTAGIYYNEQFF
TRBD2 TRBJ2-2 . TRBV7-9 TGTGCCAGCAGCCCTAAGGGAGGACTAGCGGGAGGGAGAGACACCGGGGAGTTGTTTTTT CASSPKGGLAGGRDTGELFF
TRBD1 TRBJ1-2 few TRBV5-1 TGCGCCAGCAGCCCCAGCAGCTTTATTCCCCGCGACGACAGGGACGGAAATGGCTACACCTTC CASSPSSFIPRDDRDGNGYTF
. TRBJ1-6 . TRBV6-5 TGTGCCAGCAGTTATGGAACCCGCAATTCACCCCTCCACTTT CASSYGTRNSPLHF
TRBD2 TRBJ2-7 . TRBV7-2 TGTGCCAGCAGCCTAGGGACTAGCCCTTCGGAGCAGTACTTC CASSLGTSPSEQYF
. TRBJ1-1 . TRBV28 TGTGCCAGCACCAAGGGAGGATCTATCACTGAAGCTTTCTTT CASTKGGSITEAFF
. TRBJ2-2 . TRBV5-1 TGCGCCAGCAGCCCCTACCCTACCTACACCGGGGAGCTGTTTTTT CASSPYPTYTGELFF
TRBD2 TRBJ2-1 . TRBV20-1 TGCAGTGCTAGAGAGGGTAGCGGGCCATACAATGAGCAGTTCTTC CSAREGSGPYNEQFF
TRBD2 TRBJ2-1 few TRBV4-2 TGTGCCAGCAGCCAAGTGGGGGGGAGCTCCTACAATGAGCAGTTCTTC CASSQVGGSSYNEQFF
TRBD1 TRBJ2-5 . TRBV11-2 TGTGCCAGCAGCTTAGAGGGACAGTGGTACCAAGAGACCCAGTACTTC CASSLEGQWYQETQYF
. TRBJ2-1 . TRBV27 TGTGCCAGCAGTAACATCTACGAGCAGTTCTTC CASSNIYEQFF
. TRBJ2-5 few TRBV7-8 TGTGCCAGCAGCTTAGTTTTCTTCGAGAGGACAGCAGCAGAGACCCAGTACTTC CASSLVFFERTAAETQYF
. TRBJ2-3 . TRBV7-2 TGTGCCAGCAGCGCCGGGTCGGTAGCGCTGACAGATACGCAGTATTTT CASSAGSVALTDTQYF
TRBD2 TRBJ2-1 . TRBV11-2 TGTGCCAGCAGCCTCCCGACTAGCCTAACGCCCCAGGAGCAGTTCTTC CASSLPTSLTPQEQFF
TRBD2 TRBJ2-1 . TRBV20-1 TGCAGTGCTAGAGCGCTAGCGGAGGCCTACAATGAGCAGTTCTTC CSARALAEAYNEQFF
. TRBJ1-4 . TRBV6-5 TGTGCCAGCAGTTACGGACAGCTCACTGAAAAACTGTTTTTT CASSYGQLTEKLFF
TRBD2 TRBJ2-1 . TRBV3-1 TGTGCCAGCAGCGACGCCCGACTAGCGGGACTCTCCTACAATGAGCAGTTCTTC CASSDARLAGLSYNEQFF
. TRBJ1-2 . TRBV3-1 TGTGCCAGCAGCCAAGAGTCCCGGGTCGCCAATGGCTACACCTTC CASSQESRVANGYTF
TRBD2 TRBJ2-7 . TRBV6-5 TGTGCCAGCAGTTACTGGTCACCGGGACTAGCGGAGATCTACGAGCAGTACTTC CASSYWSPGLAEIYEQYF
. TRBJ2-1 . TRBV7-2 TGTGCCAGCAGCTCACCGACTTCCACCAGCGCGCAGTTCTTC CASSSPTSTSAQFF
. TRBJ2-7 . TRBV29-1 TGCAGCGTTGTTTTGACGGGGTTTACCTTGGCGGAGCAGTACTTC CSVVLTGFTLAEQYF
. TRBJ1-1 . TRBV6-5 TGTGCCAGCAGTTACATTGCGGGCGGAGGGGACACTGAAGCTTTCTTT CASSYIAGGGDTEAFF
TRBD2 TRBJ2-7 . TRBV6-4 TGTGCCAGCAGCCCCGACTGGGGGGGCGAGCAGTACTTC CASSPDWGGEQYF
TRBD2 TRBJ2-7 . TRBV5-1 TGCGCCAGCAGCTTTCCGACGACTAGCGGGGGATCCTACGAGCAGTACTTC CASSFPTTSGGSYEQYF
. TRBJ2-3 . TRBV7-2 TGTGCCAGCAGCTTAGAGGGGGGGGGCGGGAGTATGGTAGATACGCAGTATTTT CASSLEGGGGSMVDTQYF
. TRBJ2-3 . TRBV20-1 TGCAGTGCTATGCGGGGAGTAACAGATACGCAGTATTTT CSAMRGVTDTQYF
TRBD1 TRBJ2-7 . TRBV29-1 TGCAGCGTCCTTCCTCCGGGACAGCCTGGGGAGCAGTACTTC CSVLPPGQPGEQYF
TRBD1 TRBJ1-2 few TRBV12-3/TRBV12-4 TGTGCCAGCACCTCGGGACAGGGGGCCTACTATGGCTACACCTTC CASTSGQGAYYGYTF
. TRBJ1-1 few TRBV20-1 TGCAGTCCGGAGGGGAACACTGAAGCTTTCTTT CSPEGNTEAFF
TRBD2 TRBJ2-5 . TRBV20-1 TGCAGTGCGAGATCGACTAGCGGAGAAGAGACCCAGTACTTC CSARSTSGEETQYF
. TRBJ2-7 . TRBV4-1 TGCACCAGCAGCCAAGTTACGGAGAGCTACGAGCAGTACTTC CTSSQVTESYEQYF
. TRBJ2-3 . TRBV14 TGTGCCAGCAGCCAATCAACAGATGCAGATACGCAGTATTTT CASSQSTDADTQYF
. TRBJ1-2 . TRBV12-3/TRBV12-4 TGTGCCAGCAGTGTGGGGGAATTGGATGGCTACACCTTC CASSVGELDGYTF